This TCR beta chain was documented in a study of T cell responses to AZD1222 COVID-19 vaccine. CDR1 SGHRS and CDR2 YFSETQ come from the germline V gene. This CDR3 is built from 11 residues. Trimming cost V 7 bases and J 4 bases, with 3 bases left between them. This table comes from immunoSEQ multiplex PCR, and its TCRdb copy is limited to in-frame clones, with some not included. The sample holds under 150,000 clones, 85% to 95% seen once. This clonotype originated in an adult who received the AZD1222 COVID-19 vaccine. V and J are TRBV5-1 and TRBJ2-6, with unresolved D. The starting material was peripheral blood, obtained 28 days after the second AZD1222 dose. The DNA for the CDR3 is TGCGCCAGCTGGGGGGCCAACGTCCTGACTTTC. Protein product: CASWGANVLTF.